This is a list of T cell receptor beta chains from one sample in a study of control samples from healthy donors and cancer patients. Repertoires were generated with immunoSEQ multiplex PCR, while TCRdb's copy carries only in-frame clones and drops some. The top ten hold approximately 4.8% of the sample, which has tens of thousands of clones, about 94% seen once. Input material: blood. These TCRs come from a woman under 30 in good health. The CDR3 runs from the conserved cysteine through the conserved F or W. Expanded clones are given a class, and other clones once, few, many or no size at all.

len	v_gene	abundance	j_gene	CDR3aa
18	TRBV7-8	-	TRBJ2-1	CASSLGGASGEIYNEQFF
15	TRBV6-5	-	TRBJ2-1	CASRKEVVGDNEQFF
12	TRBV27	once	TRBJ2-7	CASSLMGVEQYF
13	TRBV29-1	-	TRBJ2-1	CSVDETLYNEQFF
14	TRBV28	-	TRBJ2-5	CASSPAGRSETQYF
18	TRBV5-1	-	TRBJ1-1	CASSFSRPGTQLNTEAFF
16	TRBV3-1/TRBV3-2	-	TRBJ2-7	CASSPMRLAGVQEQYF
16	TRBV3-1/TRBV3-2	few	TRBJ2-3	CASSQGLGGLTDTQYF
14	TRBV7-7	-	TRBJ2-5	CASSLALRTGTQYF
13	TRBV3-1/TRBV3-2	-	TRBJ1-5	CASSQGANQPQHF